This TCR beta chain was captured in a study of cytomegalovirus exposure and HLA in healthy donors. PCR amplification relied on 60 Vbeta primers (plus 13 Jbeta primers). Produced via immunoSEQ multiplex PCR; TCRdb's table is partial and in-frame only. This table holds around 130,000 clones, 80% found once. The ends were cut back, 1 base at V and 6 bases at J, with 8 bases in the middle. This CDR3 is 13 amino acids long. CDR1 is SGHTS, CDR2 YDEGEE, per germline. Study-wide results and limits: Earlier results showed most TCR beta V segments being productive about 90% or about 30% of the time.

Of note for this clone: Its antigen remains unknown.

Sequencing was done on a sample of PBMCs. The chain employs TRBV5-8 and TRBJ2-4; the D is unclear. This clonotype was sampled from a man aged 30 to 39 in good health and CMV-seronegative. The CDR3 coding sequence is TGTGCCAGCAGCTTGACAAGTGGAAACATTCAGTACTTC. This gives the protein CASSLTSGNIQYF.